This TCR beta chain was profiled in a study of blood T cell repertoires in COVID-19. Study-wide background: From the United States, Italy and Spain came samples of acute and convalescent COVID-19. PBMCs, B-cell-depleted T cells, or T cells were the source of the cDNA or gDNA that made up the material.

The CDR3 is 16 amino acids. Germline V gives CDR1 SGHNT, CDR2 YYREEE (reference sequence). Trimming took 0 bases from V and 4 from J; bases not matched to a gene: 5. Per the original methods: Nucleated cell counts were estimated from reference gene primer amplification. The data were produced by immunoSEQ multiplex PCR, yet TCRdb's version contains in-frame clones alone and is incomplete. Clone size and V and J calls were adopted from that table, with D and trimming inferred from the DNA. The sample has 14,000 or so clones; around 91% are singletons. Material for sequencing was peripheral blood. The V call is TRBV5-4, the J call TRBJ2-2, with 8 bases that match TRBD2. The TCR originated in a human donor in a cohort sampled during active COVID-19. The CDR3 nucleotides are TGTGCCAGCAGCTTGGGCCGGGGGGGTGGCACCGGGGAGCTGTTTTTT. It yields the protein CASSLGRGGGTGELFF.